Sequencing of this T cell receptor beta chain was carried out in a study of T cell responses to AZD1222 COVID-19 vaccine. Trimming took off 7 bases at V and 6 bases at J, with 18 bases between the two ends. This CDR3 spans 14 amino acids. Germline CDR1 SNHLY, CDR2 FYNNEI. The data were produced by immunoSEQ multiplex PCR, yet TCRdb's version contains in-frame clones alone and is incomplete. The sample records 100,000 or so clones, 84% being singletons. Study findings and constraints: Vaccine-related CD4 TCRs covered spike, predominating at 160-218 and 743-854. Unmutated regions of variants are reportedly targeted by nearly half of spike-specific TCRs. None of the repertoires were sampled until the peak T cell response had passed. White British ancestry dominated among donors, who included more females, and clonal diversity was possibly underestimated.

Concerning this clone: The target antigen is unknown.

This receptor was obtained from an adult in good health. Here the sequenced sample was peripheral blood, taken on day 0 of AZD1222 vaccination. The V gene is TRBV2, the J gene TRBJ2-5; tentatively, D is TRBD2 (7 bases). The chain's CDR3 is CASKRGGGIQTQYF. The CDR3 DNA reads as TGTGCCAGCAAAAGGGGGGGAGGCATACAGACCCAGTACTTC. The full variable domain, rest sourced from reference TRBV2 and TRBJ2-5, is EPEVTQTPSHQVTQMGQEVILRCVPISNHLYFYWYRQILGQKVEFLVSFYNNEISEKSEIFDDQFSVERPDGSNFTLKIRSTKLEDSAMYFCASKRGGGIQTQYFGPGTRLLVL.